Only a few counts were recorded for the clone carrying this TCR beta chain. Antigen unknown. This sample was included in a study of T cell repertoires in cytomegalovirus infection. Study in general: CMV epitopes in the study were HLA-C-restricted (recently identified) and HLA-B-restricted (well studied). Signatures in public TCR beta sequences pointed to both CMV infection and matching HLA type.

In TCRdb, the reads were re-called with MiXCR into one record per CDR3 protein. This repertoire shows approximately 220,000 distinct CDR3 sequences, about 39% found once; its top ten account for around 60%. Study outcomes and limitations: Ex vivo, HLA-C-restricted CMV-specific TCR beta clonotypes prevailed over the rest of the response.

The CDR3 totals 18 residues. The junction had 15 bases not matched to a gene; V was cut back by 5 bases and J by 5 bases. The germline V gene has CDR1 SGHTA and CDR2 FQGTGA. The input for sequencing was CD8+ T cells from cultured PBMCs, taken from culture after CMV antigen stimulation. The TCR was taken from a human donor in good health (CMV status not recorded). Some clones in this sample may be carry-over from other donors' samples. The genes are TRBV7-3 and TRBJ2-3, with 11 positions matching TRBD2. The DNA for the CDR3 is TGTGCCAGCAGCCCCGGGGCTAGGACTAGCGGGTCAAAAGATACGCAGTATTTT. Residues: CASSPGARTSGSKDTQYF.